This T cell receptor beta chain comes out of a study of T cells in localized non-small cell lung cancer. Sequencing used immunoSEQ multiplex PCR; TCRdb keeps in-frame clones, though not all of them. Among about 76,000 clones listed, 65% to 85% were seen once. Germline CDR1 SNHLY, CDR2 FYNNEI. The CDR3 has 14 amino acids. V was shortened by 5 bases and J by 0 bases, with 10 bases between the two germline ends. About this clone: No antigen is known for it.

Study-level results: Sequencing was limited to one tumor region, leaving the possibility of heterogeneity open.

The rearrangement uses TRBV2 and TRBJ2-5; D not resolved. This clonotype was sampled from a female donor older than 55 with stage I lung adenocarcinoma. This sample comprised peripheral blood, obtained before any cancer treatment. CDR3 bases: TGTGCCAGCAGTATCTGGACGGACCAAGAGACCCAGTACTTC. Translation gives CASSIWTDQETQYF.